This note documents a single T cell receptor beta chain sequence. Trimming removed 7 bases from V and 7 bases from J; junction bases left unmatched: 10. CDR1 and CDR2 from the germline V gene are SNHLY and FYNNEI. The CDR3 sequence is 14 residues long. Using immunoSEQ multiplex PCR, the repertoire was profiled, and TCRdb retains in-frame clones only, with some absent. Of approximately 300,000 clones listed, under 90% are singletons. The recovered donors of Cohort 3 showed two negative PCRs, clearance, or symptom resolution. The data derive from a study of blood T cell repertoires in COVID-19. The V and J genes are TRBV2 and TRBJ2-7; 10 bases match TRBD1. This clonotype was sampled from a man aged 25 to 40 who had recovered from COVID-19. Sequencing was carried out using PBMCs or T cells enriched from blood (not recorded which). DNA of the CDR3: TGTGCCAGCATAGGACAGGGGGGGCATGTGGAGCAGTACTTC. Protein product: CASIGQGGHVEQYF.